This TCR beta chain was observed in a study of blood T cell repertoires in COVID-19. Study as a whole: PBMCs, B-cell-depleted T cells, or T cells provided the cDNA or gDNA that made up the material.

Cohort allocation depended upon clinical history that participants reported. Data came from immunoSEQ multiplex PCR; TCRdb stores just in-frame clones and leaves some out. The sample consists of 290,000 or so clones, about 90% of them appearing once. The CDR3 length is 15 residues. Germline loops: CDR1 SEHNR, CDR2 FQNEAQ (reference sequence). The V end was cut by 5 bases, the J end by 3 bases, with 16 bases between. The J gene is TRBJ2-5, the V gene TRBV7-9, with TRBD1 as a possible D gene (8 bases). The sequence was collected from a young woman with acute COVID-19. The sample comprised PBMCs or T cells enriched from blood (not recorded which). As DNA, the CDR3 is TGTGCCAGCAGCCGTCGGACAGGGACTAAAGAGACCCAGTACTTC. It yields the protein CASSRRTGTKETQYF.